The T cell receptor (beta chain) under discussion was sequenced for a study of response to subunit inactivated influenza vaccine. Study-level findings and limits: Authors suggested seasonal influenza vaccinations each recruit few new T cells.

TCRdb passed the RT-PCR reads through MiXCR, listing each CDR3 protein once. The sample records about 780,000 distinct CDR3 sequences, approximately 17% being singletons. There are 13 residues in the CDR3. Trimming took 7 bases from V and 2 from J, leaving 11 bases between them. CDR1 and CDR2 from the germline V gene are MDHEN and SYDVKM. Points on this clonotype: Its antigen is not identified.

This sequence originates from a man over 45 who received an inactivated influenza vaccine. Here the sequenced sample was PBMCs from blood, taken 5 days after vaccination. The V gene is TRBV28, the J gene TRBJ1-1; a possible D gene is TRBD1 (5 bases). In nucleotides, the CDR3 is TGTGCCAGCACCCCGACAGCAAACACTGAAGCTTTCTTT. Translated, it gives CASTPTANTEAFF.